This entry lists 17 T cell receptor beta chains sequenced from one sample in a study of blood T cell repertoires in COVID-19. Using immunoSEQ multiplex PCR, the repertoire was profiled, and TCRdb retains in-frame clones only, with some absent. The sample lists some 200,000 clones; more than 70% were seen once. The sequencing input was PBMCs or T cells enriched from blood (not recorded which). All receptors come from a woman under 30 who had recovered from COVID-19.

The chain is built from TRBV27 and TRBJ1-2; D gene ambiguous. Germline V CDR1 and CDR2: MNHEY, SMNVEV (reference sequence). This CDR3 contains 14 residues. The V gene lost 5 bases and the J gene lost 8 bases, with 18 bases spanning the gap. The DNA of the CDR3 is TGTGCCAGCAGTCCCACTGTGGCCCCGGGGGGCTACACCTTC. This translates into CASSPTVAPGGYTF.

The chain couples TRBV24-1 to TRBJ2-2; 12 bases are shared with TRBD1. The germline V gene encodes CDR1 KGHDR and CDR2 SFDVKD. The CDR3 consists of 16 residues. J lost 7 bases, V lost 7 bases, and 9 bases had no gene match. The DNA of the CDR3 is TGTGCCACCAGACCGCCGGGACAGGGGGCAAGCGGGGAGCTGTTTTTT. This encodes CATRPPGQGASGELFF.

The chain carries TRBV5-1 and TRBJ2-1; TRBD2 matches 15 bases. After removal of 1 base from V and 1 base from J, the junction contained 3 bases not matched to a gene. The CDR3 extends over 18 amino acids. Germline V gene sequence: CDR1 SGHRS, CDR2 YFSETQ. The CDR3 DNA reads as TGCGCCAGCAGCTTGCTGGGACTAGCGGGGGGTTCCTACAATGAGCAGTTCTTC. Its protein is CASSLLGLAGGSYNEQFF.

The rearrangement joins TRBV27 to TRBJ2-7, with a tentative D call TRBD2 (6 bases). The V and J ends lost 4 bases and 6 bases respectively, with 16 bases between them. The V gene's germline CDR1 is MNHEY and CDR2 SMNVEV (reference sequence). The CDR3 has 14 residues. The CDR3 nucleotides are TGTGCCAGCAGTTCCACCCCGCCGGGGGTCGAGCAGTACTTC. This sequence encodes CASSSTPPGVEQYF.

This chain uses TRBV6-1 with TRBJ1-6; D is perhaps TRBD1 (6 bases). Germline V gene data show CDR1 as MNHNS and CDR2 as SASEGT. The CDR3 runs to 16 residues. V lost 8 bases and J 3 bases, leaving 17 bases between the germline ends. CDR3 amino acids: CASGAQGYNYNSPLHF. In DNA form, the CDR3 reads TGTGCCAGCGGTGCTCAGGGGTATAACTATAATTCACCCCTCCACTTT.

The chain has TRBV5-4 and TRBJ2-1; 10 nucleotides agree with TRBD2. The CDR3 sequence is 15 residues long. The V and J ends lost 4 bases and 7 bases, in that order; junction bases with no gene match: 8. In germline, CDR1 is SGHNT, CDR2 YYREEE (reference sequence). The CDR3 loop reads CASSGERGGKNEQFF. The CDR3, as DNA: TGTGCCAGCAGCGGTGAGCGGGGGGGCAAGAATGAGCAGTTCTTC.

CDR3 amino acids: CATSRDRPGHSTDTQYF. The CDR3 DNA sequence: TGTGCCACCAGCAGAGATAGGCCGGGACACAGCACAGATACGCAGTATTTT. The genes are TRBV15 and TRBJ2-3, with a possible D match to TRBD1 (6 bases). This CDR3 contains 17 residues. In germline, CDR1 is LNHNV, CDR2 YYDKDF (reference sequence). Trimming took 0 bases from V and 0 from J, leaving 13 bases between them.

The rearrangement uses TRBV5-8 and TRBJ1-5; tentative D call: TRBD1 (5 bases). Germline-derived CDR1 and CDR2 are SGHTS and YDEGEE. This CDR3 contains 18 residues. Trimming shortened V by 4 bases and J by 1 base, and 21 bases separated the two germline ends. The CDR3 region has the DNA TGTGCCAGCAGCCCGGGGGGATACGAAACCACGAGCAATCAGCCCCAGCATTTT. Amino acids: CASSPGGYETTSNQPQHF.

The rearrangement uses TRBV4-1 and TRBJ1-1, with 8 positions matching TRBD1. CDR1 and CDR2 (germline): MGHRA, YSYEKL. Unmatched junction bases numbered 12, after V lost 1 base and J lost 5 bases. CDR3 length equals 17 residues. The CDR3 sequence: CASSQAPGGGFRTEAFF. The CDR3 nucleotides read TGCGCCAGCAGCCAAGCCCCAGGGGGCGGATTTCGGACTGAAGCTTTCTTT.

V gene TRBV6-5 combines with J gene TRBJ2-1; D unresolved. Germline V gene lookup returns CDR1 MNHEY and CDR2 SVGAGI. V was cut by 5 bases and J by 8 bases, with 10 bases left in between. The CDR3 runs 12 residues. In nucleotides, the CDR3 is TGTGCCAGCAGTCGCCTTGGAGATGAGCAGTTCTTC. Protein: CASSRLGDEQFF.

The genes are TRBV6-2 or TRBV6-3 and TRBJ2-5; TRBD1 is a possible D gene (8 bases). The V end lost 0 bases, the J end lost 0 bases, and 23 bases lay between the germline ends. This CDR3 region has 20 residues. The germline V gene encodes CDR1 MNHEY and CDR2 SVGEGT. The DNA of the CDR3 is TGTGCCAGCAGTTACTCGAGCGGGGCAGGGGGCCGGGTTTACCAAGAGACCCAGTACTTC. Encoded protein: CASSYSSGAGGRVYQETQYF.

V is TRBV3-1 (or the pseudogene TRBV3-2) and J is TRBJ1-2; D unclear. The CDR3 consists of 13 residues. Germline CDR1 reads LGHDT; CDR2 reads YNNKEL (reference sequence). With 2 bases removed from V and 4 bases from J, the gap between germline ends came to 8 bases. Written as DNA, the CDR3 is TGTGCCAGCAGCCAACAGGCAGTCTATGGCTACACCTTC. It yields the protein CASSQQAVYGYTF.

The chain uses TRBV5-4 and TRBJ2-3, with a weak D call TRBD1 (6 bases). V was trimmed by 6 bases and J by 0 bases, leaving 17 bases between them. The germline gives CDR1 SGHNT, CDR2 YYREEE (reference sequence). The CDR3 totals 16 residues. DNA for the CDR3: TGTGCCAGCACCCGGATAGGGGGATTTAGCACAGATACGCAGTATTTT. It encodes CASTRIGGFSTDTQYF.

The chain combines TRBV7-9 with TRBJ2-7; 7 bases agree with TRBD2. The CDR3 spans 15 residues. Germline V gene sequence: CDR1 SEHNR, CDR2 FQNEAQ (reference sequence). V gave up 5 bases and J gave up 9 bases; unmatched junction bases: 16. DNA of the CDR3: TGTGCCAGCAGCGACGACACTAGCGATCGGACGGTGCAGTACTTC. This gives the protein CASSDDTSDRTVQYF.

The chain links TRBV14 to TRBJ1-2, with TRBD1 matching 8 bases. The CDR3 length is 14 residues. V dropped 4 bases and J dropped 7; count of bases not matched to a gene: 8. Germline-derived CDR1 and CDR2 are SGHDN and FVKESK. For the CDR3, the DNA is TGTGCCAGCAGCCCCCGGACAGGGCGGGCTGGCTACACCTTC. Translated: CASSPRTGRAGYTF.

The chain carries TRBV12-3 or TRBV12-4 and TRBJ1-2; tentative D call: TRBD1 (6 bases). This CDR3 has 13 amino acids. The V end was cut by 6 bases, the J end by 4 bases, with 12 bases between. CDR3 sequence reads: CASSPGVVYGYTF. In DNA, the CDR3 is TGTGCCAGCAGCCCAGGGGTAGTCTATGGCTACACCTTC.

This chain uses TRBV12-3 or TRBV12-4 with TRBJ1-6, with D possibly TRBD1 on 5 matching bases. The CDR3 is 13 amino acids. V gave up 6 bases and J gave up 10 bases, with 13 bases separating them. The CDR3 nucleotides read TGTGCCAGCAGCCAGTCCGGGGGATCACCCCTCCACTTT. It is translated as CASSQSGGSPLHF.